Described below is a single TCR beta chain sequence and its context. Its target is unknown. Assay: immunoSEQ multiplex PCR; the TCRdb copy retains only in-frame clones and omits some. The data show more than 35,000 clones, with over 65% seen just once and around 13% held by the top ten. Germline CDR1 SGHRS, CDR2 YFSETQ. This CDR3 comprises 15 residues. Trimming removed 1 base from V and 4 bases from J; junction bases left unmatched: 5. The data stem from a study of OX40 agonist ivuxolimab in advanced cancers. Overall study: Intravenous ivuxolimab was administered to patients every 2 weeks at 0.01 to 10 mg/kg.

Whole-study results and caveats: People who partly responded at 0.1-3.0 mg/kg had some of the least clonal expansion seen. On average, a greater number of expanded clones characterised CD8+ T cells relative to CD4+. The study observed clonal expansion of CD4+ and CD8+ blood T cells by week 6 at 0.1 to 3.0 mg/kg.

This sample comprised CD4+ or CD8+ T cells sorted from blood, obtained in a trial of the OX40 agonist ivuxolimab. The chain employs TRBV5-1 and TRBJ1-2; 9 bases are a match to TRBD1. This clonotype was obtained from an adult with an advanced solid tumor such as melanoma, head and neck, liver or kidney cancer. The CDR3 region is CASSLSTGGPYGYTF. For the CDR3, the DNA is TGCGCCAGCAGCTTGTCGACAGGGGGACCCTATGGCTACACCTTC.